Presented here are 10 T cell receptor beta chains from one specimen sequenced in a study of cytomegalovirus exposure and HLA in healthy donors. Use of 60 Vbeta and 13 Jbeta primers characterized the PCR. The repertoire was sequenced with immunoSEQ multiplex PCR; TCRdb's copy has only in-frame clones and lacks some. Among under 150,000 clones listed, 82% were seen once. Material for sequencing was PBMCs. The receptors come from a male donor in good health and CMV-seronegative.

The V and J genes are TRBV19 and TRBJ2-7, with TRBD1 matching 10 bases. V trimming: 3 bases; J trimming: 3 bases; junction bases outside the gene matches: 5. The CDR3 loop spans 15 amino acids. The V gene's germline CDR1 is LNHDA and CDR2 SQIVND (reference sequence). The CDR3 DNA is TGTGCCAGTAGTATTGTGGACAGGGGGGTCTACGAGCAGTACTTC. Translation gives CASSIVDRGVYEQYF.

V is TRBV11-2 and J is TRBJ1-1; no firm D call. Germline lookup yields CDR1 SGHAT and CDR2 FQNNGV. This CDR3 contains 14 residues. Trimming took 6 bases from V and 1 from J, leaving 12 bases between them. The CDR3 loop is CASSPVRSNTEAFF. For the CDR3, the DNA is TGTGCCAGCAGTCCTGTCAGATCGAACACTGAAGCTTTCTTT.

CDR3 nucleotide sequence: TGCGCCAGCAGCCAAGATGTTACGGGGGTTAGTCGTGGGGGCTACACCTTC. This translates into CASSQDVTGVSRGGYTF. The rearrangement joins TRBV4-3 to TRBJ1-2; TRBD1 is a possible D gene (5 bases). V lost 0 bases and J 8 bases, leaving 22 bases between the germline ends. This CDR3 is 17 amino acids long. In germline, CDR1 is LGHNA, CDR2 YSLEER.

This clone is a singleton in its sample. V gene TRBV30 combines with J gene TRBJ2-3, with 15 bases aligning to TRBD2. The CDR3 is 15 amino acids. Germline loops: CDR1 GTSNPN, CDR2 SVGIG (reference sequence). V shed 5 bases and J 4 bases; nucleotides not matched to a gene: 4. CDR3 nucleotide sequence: TGTGCCTGGGGACTAGCGGGAGGGGTTCCAGATACGCAGTATTTT. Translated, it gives CAWGLAGGVPDTQYF. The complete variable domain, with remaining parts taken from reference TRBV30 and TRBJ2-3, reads SQTIHQWPATLVQPVGSPLSLECTVEGTSNPNLYWYRQAAGRGLQLLFYSVGIGQISSEVPQNLSASRPQDRQFILSSKKLLLSDSGFYLCAWGLAGGVPDTQYFGPGTRLTVL.

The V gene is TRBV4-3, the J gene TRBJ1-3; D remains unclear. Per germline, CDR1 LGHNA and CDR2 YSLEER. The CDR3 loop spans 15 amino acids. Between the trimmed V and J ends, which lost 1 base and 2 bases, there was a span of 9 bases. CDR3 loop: CASSQGRHPGNTIYF. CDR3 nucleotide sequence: TGCGCCAGCAGCCAAGGAAGACACCCTGGAAACACCATATATTTT.

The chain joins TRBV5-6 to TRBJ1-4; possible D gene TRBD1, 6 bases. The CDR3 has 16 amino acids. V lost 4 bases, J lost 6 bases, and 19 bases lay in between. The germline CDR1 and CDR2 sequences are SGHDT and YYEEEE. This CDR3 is CASSPYGSGAHEKLFF. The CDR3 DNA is TGTGCCAGCAGCCCATACGGATCAGGGGCACATGAAAAACTGTTTTTT.

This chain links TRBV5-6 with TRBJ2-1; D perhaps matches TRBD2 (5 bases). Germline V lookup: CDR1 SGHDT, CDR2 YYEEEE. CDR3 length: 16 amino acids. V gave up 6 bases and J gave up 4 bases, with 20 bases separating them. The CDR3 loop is CASNPMTEGFYNEQFF. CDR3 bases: TGTGCCAGCAACCCTATGACCGAGGGCTTTTACAATGAGCAGTTCTTC.

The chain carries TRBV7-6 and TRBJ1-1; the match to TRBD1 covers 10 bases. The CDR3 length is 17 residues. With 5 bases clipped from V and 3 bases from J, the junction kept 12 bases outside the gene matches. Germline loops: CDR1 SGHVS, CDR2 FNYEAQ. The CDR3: CASSLRGDRGDDTEAFF. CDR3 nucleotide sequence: TGTGCCAGCAGCCTTAGGGGGGACAGGGGAGATGACACTGAAGCTTTCTTT.

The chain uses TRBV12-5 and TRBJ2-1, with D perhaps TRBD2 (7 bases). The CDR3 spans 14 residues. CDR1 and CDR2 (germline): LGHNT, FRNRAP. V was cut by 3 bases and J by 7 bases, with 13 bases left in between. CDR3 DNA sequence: TGTGCTAGTGGTTTAGATAGGGGGGGTAATGAGCAGTTCTTC. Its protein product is CASGLDRGGNEQFF. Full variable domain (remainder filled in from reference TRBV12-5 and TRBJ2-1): DARVTQTPRHKVTEMGQEVTMRCQPILGHNTVFWYRQTMMQGLELLAYFRNRAPLDDSGMPKDRFSAEMPDATLATLKIQPSEPRDSAVYFCASGLDRGGNEQFFGPGTRLTVL.

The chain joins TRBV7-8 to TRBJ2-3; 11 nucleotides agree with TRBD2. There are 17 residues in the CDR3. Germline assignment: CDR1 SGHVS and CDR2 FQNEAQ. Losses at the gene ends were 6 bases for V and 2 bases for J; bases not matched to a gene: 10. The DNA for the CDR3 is TGTGCCAGCAGTTCTCTTTTAGCGGGAGGGCCCACAGATACGCAGTATTTT. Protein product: CASSSLLAGGPTDTQYF.